The T cell receptor (beta chain) under discussion was sequenced for a study of blood T cell repertoires in COVID-19 (dated by TCRdb to 2020 to 2022). Some background on the complete study: Collaborator samples came from the United States, Italy and Spain and covered acute and convalescent phases of COVID-19. The repertoires were released in a freely available public database meant as a resource for research on the immune response to SARS-CoV-2. The material from the prospective study consisted of cDNA or gDNA derived from T cells, B-cell-depleted T cells, or PBMCs. The samples were drawn from two sources: the first 160 participants of the ongoing ImmuneRACE study, and 1,000 to 1,500 subjects contributed by 6 global collaborators. Where available, HLA class I and class II types were taken from metadata supplied by the sample provider and were not determined by assay-based typing. A de-identified subject ID, COVID-19 status, age in years and sex were almost always included in the sample metadata. Subjects who had been exposed to COVID-19, were actively infected with it, or had recovered from it provided the deeply sampled blood TCRbeta repertoires that made up the dataset. What the work shows at the level of the full study, not this receptor alone: The quantity of clinical and demographic metadata differed by source and by participant and was supplied without curation.

Samples from volunteer blood donors who had recovered from COVID-19 were contributed by a second Seattle source. Whole blood was collected in K2EDTA tubes by collaborating institutions according to the institutions' own protocols. Collaborator samples were shipped for TCRbeta analysis as frozen whole blood, isolated PBMCs, or DNA extracted from either sample type. This clone was detected only once. The antigen this receptor binds is unknown. The record has no base qualities; no much larger clone is one base away. V is cut by 8 bases and J by 4 bases, and the space between the germline ends is 8 bases. Reading the germline V gene (reference sequence) gives CDR1 LNHDA and CDR2 SQIVND. The CDR3 sequence holds 12 residues, the cysteine and phenylalanine included. Of all the DNA, just the CDR3 is kept, 36 bases in frame from base 1. TCRbeta CDR3 regions were amplified from genomic DNA using the immunoSEQ Assay, a bias-controlled multiplex PCR. Turning to the authors' computational methods: Nucleated cell counts per sample were estimated from amplification of reference gene primers within the assay. Sequence reads were collapsed and filtered to measure the absolute abundance of every unique TCRbeta CDR3 rearrangement. For each sample, productive Simpson clonality was calculated as the square root of Simpson's diversity index across productive rearrangements. Not all clones reach the TCRdb copy of this immuneACCESS table, which keeps in-frame sequences only. Checked studies attribute under half of the gap to unresolved V genes and leave the rest unexplained. That table furnishes V, J and clone size, whereas the DNA furnished D and trimming. This sample gives roughly 290,000 clones in total; about 89% of them show up just once. About 8% of the sample belongs to the ten largest clones.

Sequenced: peripheral blood. This TCR was recovered from a woman aged 45-60 years who had recovered from COVID-19. Rearrangement joined TRBV19 to TRBJ2-2; D gene: possibly TRBD2, on 5 matching bases. The DNA sequence is as follows: TGTGCCAGTCGGACTTTCACCGGGGAGCTGTTTTTT. Its translation reads: CASRTFTGELFF.